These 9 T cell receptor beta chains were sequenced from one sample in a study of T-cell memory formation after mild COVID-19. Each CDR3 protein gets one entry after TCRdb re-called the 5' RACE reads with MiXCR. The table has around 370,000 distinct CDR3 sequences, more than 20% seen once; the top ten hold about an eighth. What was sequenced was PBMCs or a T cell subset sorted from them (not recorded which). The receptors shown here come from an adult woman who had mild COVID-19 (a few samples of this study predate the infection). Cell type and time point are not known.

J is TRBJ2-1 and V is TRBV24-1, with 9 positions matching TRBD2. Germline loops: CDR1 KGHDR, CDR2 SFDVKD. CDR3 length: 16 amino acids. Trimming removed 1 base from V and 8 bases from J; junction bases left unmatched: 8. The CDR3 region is CATSDFGVAGVDEQFF. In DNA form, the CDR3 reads TGTGCCACCAGTGATTTTGGGGTAGCGGGGGTGGATGAGCAGTTCTTC.

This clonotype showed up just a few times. The CDR3 DNA reads TGTGCCAGCAGCTCGGAGTATTCGAACACTGAAGCTTTCTTT. As protein: CASSSEYSNTEAFF. The chain recombines TRBV7-2 with TRBJ1-1; D remains unclear. Germline CDR1 SGHTA, CDR2 FQGNSA. Between the trimmed V and J ends, which lost 4 bases and 1 base, there was a span of 10 bases. The CDR3 runs 14 residues.

The CDR3, as DNA: TGTGCCTGGAGTCTCGGGGGATTGGCGTACAGCAATCAGCCCCAGCATTTT. It is translated as CAWSLGGLAYSNQPQHF. The rearrangement uses TRBV30 and TRBJ1-5; a weak D match, TRBD1 (5 bases). In germline, CDR1 is GTSNPN, CDR2 SVGIG (reference sequence). V was clipped by 2 bases and J by 1 base, with 18 bases between them. The CDR3 runs to 17 residues.

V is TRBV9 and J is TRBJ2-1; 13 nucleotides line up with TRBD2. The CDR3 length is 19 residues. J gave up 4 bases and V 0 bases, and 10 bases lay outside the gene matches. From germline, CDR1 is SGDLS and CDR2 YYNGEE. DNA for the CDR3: TGTGCCAGCAGCGTAGAGGGACTAGCGGGAACCAAGGAGTACAATGAGCAGTTCTTC. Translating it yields CASSVEGLAGTKEYNEQFF.

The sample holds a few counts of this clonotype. The CDR3 is CASSRGLAGGGEQFF. The CDR3 nucleotides are TGCGCCAGCAGCCGGGGACTAGCGGGAGGGGGTGAGCAGTTCTTC. The chain combines TRBV5-1 with TRBJ2-1; the match to TRBD2 covers 16 bases. This CDR3 has 15 amino acids. V lost 4 bases to trimming and J lost 9 bases; unmatched junction nucleotides: 4. Germline CDR1 reads SGHRS; CDR2 reads YFSETQ.

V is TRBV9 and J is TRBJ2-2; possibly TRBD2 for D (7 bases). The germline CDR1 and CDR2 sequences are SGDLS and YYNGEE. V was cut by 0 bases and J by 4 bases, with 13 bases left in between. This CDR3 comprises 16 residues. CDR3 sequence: CASSVAGGVSTGELFF. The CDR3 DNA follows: TGTGCCAGCAGCGTAGCGGGGGGCGTTAGCACCGGGGAGCTGTTTTTT.

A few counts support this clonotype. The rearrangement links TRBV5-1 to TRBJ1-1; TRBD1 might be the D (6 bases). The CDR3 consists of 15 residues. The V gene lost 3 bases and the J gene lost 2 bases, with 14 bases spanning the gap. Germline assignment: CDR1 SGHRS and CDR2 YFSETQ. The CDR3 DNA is TGCGCCAGCAGCTGGAGGACAGCCGGCAACACTGAAGCTTTCTTT. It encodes CASSWRTAGNTEAFF.

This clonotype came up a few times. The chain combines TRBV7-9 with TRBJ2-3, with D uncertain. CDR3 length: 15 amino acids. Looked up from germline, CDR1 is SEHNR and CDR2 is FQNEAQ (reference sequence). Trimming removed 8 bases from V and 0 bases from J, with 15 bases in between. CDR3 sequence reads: CASDVNDGSTDTQYF. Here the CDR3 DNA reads TGTGCCAGCGACGTAAACGACGGGAGCACAGATACGCAGTATTTT.

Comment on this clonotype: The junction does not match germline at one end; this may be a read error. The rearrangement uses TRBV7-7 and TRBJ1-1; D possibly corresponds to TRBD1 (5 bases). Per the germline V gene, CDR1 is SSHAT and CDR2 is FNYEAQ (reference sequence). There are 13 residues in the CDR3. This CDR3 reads CASSLDSNTEAFF. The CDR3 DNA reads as TGTGCTAGCAGCCTCGACAGCAACACTGAAGCTTTCTTT.